Listed below are T cell receptor beta chains from one sample, sequenced in a study of identical twins. Each CDR3 protein gets one entry after TCRdb re-called the 5' RACE reads with MiXCR. The sample carries about 660,000 distinct CDR3 sequences, 8.6% recorded once. The sample was also reused in another study, on yellow fever vaccine responses in identical twins.

Sequencing was done on a sample of PBMCs. Receptors were obtained from a woman aged 18-29 years in good health. Each CDR3 is given with its conserved first and last residue. Each record gives: V gene, clone size, D gene, J gene, CDR3 DNA, CDR3 protein. A D gene is named only where the DNA matches it firmly. The size of a clone is reported for some rows only, either as once, few or many, or as a class for expanded clones.

V: TRBV27; size: few; D: TRBD1; J: TRBJ2-2; DNA: TGTGCCAGCAGTGGCCGGGACAGGGCTGACGGGGAGCTGTTTTTT; CDR3: CASSGRDRADGELFF
V: TRBV12-3/TRBV12-4; size: many; D: TRBD2; J: TRBJ2-1; DNA: TGTGCCAGCAGTTATATAGCGGGAGGGCCCATCAATGAGCAGTTCTTC; CDR3: CASSYIAGGPINEQFF
V: TRBV7-9; size: many; D: -; J: TRBJ2-7; DNA: TGTGCCAGCAGCTTAGCTTGGGAGCAGTACTTC; CDR3: CASSLAWEQYF
V: TRBV9; size: many; D: -; J: TRBJ2-5; DNA: TGTGCCAGCAGTTTGGGGACCCTCCAAGAGACCCAGTACTTC; CDR3: CASSLGTLQETQYF
V: TRBV28; size: few; D: -; J: TRBJ2-7; DNA: TGTGCCAGCAGATCATCTATCGAGCAGTACTTC; CDR3: CASRSSIEQYF
V: TRBV24-1; size: -; D: -; J: TRBJ2-4; DNA: TGTGCCACCAGTGAAGGGAAACAGCTAGCCAAAAACATTCAGTACTTC; CDR3: CATSEGKQLAKNIQYF
V: TRBV29-1; size: many; D: -; J: TRBJ2-4; DNA: TGCAGCGTTTTTGGGGGGCAGGCCAAAAACATTCAGTACTTC; CDR3: CSVFGGQAKNIQYF
V: TRBV5-1; size: -; D: -; J: TRBJ2-1; DNA: TGCGCCAGCAGTGGGATGAGCTCCTACAATGAGCAGTTCTTC; CDR3: CASSGMSSYNEQFF
V: TRBV20-1; size: few; D: -; J: TRBJ1-5; DNA: TGCAGTGCTAGTAGCCCTTTATCGAGGGGCAATCAGCCCCAGCATTTT; CDR3: CSASSPLSRGNQPQHF
V: TRBV11-2; size: -; D: -; J: TRBJ2-3; DNA: TGTGCCAGCAGCCCGACGGGGCGGTTTAGCACAGATACGCAGTATTTT; CDR3: CASSPTGRFSTDTQYF
V: TRBV5-5; size: few; D: TRBD1; J: TRBJ2-1; DNA: TGTGCCAGCAGTTTGGGACAGCGAGACTTCGATGAGCAGTTCTTC; CDR3: CASSLGQRDFDEQFF
V: TRBV6-7; size: many; D: -; J: TRBJ2-4; DNA: TGTGCCAGCAGTTACTCATCAAGGAACATTCAGTACTTC; CDR3: CASSYSSRNIQYF
V: TRBV5-1; size: many; D: -; J: TRBJ2-7; DNA: TGCGCCAGCAGCTTGGTTGGGCGGGACCCCTACGAGCAGTACTTC; CDR3: CASSLVGRDPYEQYF
V: TRBV6-2/TRBV6-3; size: few; D: TRBD2; J: TRBJ2-1; DNA: TGTGCCTTACCCTGGGTGCTAGCGGGGACTATCAATGAGCAGTTCTTC; CDR3: CALPWVLAGTINEQFF
V: TRBV18; size: -; D: -; J: TRBJ2-3; DNA: TGTGCCAGCTCACCACCTTGGGGGAACACAGATACGCAGTATTTT; CDR3: CASSPPWGNTDTQYF
V: TRBV5-5; size: -; D: -; J: TRBJ2-7; DNA: TGTGCCAGCAGCCCCCGGGACCTCCGACTGGACGAGCAGTACTTC; CDR3: CASSPRDLRLDEQYF
V: TRBV29-1; size: -; D: -; J: TRBJ2-6; DNA: TGCAGCGTTAGGGGAGGTGCCGGGGCCAACGTCCTGACTTTC; CDR3: CSVRGGAGANVLTF
V: TRBV14; size: -; D: -; J: TRBJ2-1; DNA: TGTGCCAGCAGCCAAGAGAGTGTCGCTCAGCTGACCAACAATGAGCAGTTCTTC; CDR3: CASSQESVAQLTNNEQFF
V: TRBV20-1; size: many; D: TRBD2; J: TRBJ2-1; DNA: TGCAGTGCTAGAGCACTAGCGGGACCCTACAATGAGCAGTTCTTC; CDR3: CSARALAGPYNEQFF
V: TRBV7-2; size: few; D: -; J: TRBJ1-5; DNA: TGTGCCAGCAGCCTGGGACACCTTAGCAATCAGCCCCAGCATTTT; CDR3: CASSLGHLSNQPQHF
V: TRBV28; size: few; D: TRBD1; J: TRBJ2-4; DNA: TGTGCCAGCAGTTTGAGACAGGGGTTGTTGGCTAGAGTTTTC; CDR3: CASSLRQGLLARVF
V: TRBV4-2; size: many; D: -; J: TRBJ2-5; DNA: TGTGCCAGCAGCCAAATTGGGGTCCCGGGAAAGTACTTC; CDR3: CASSQIGVPGKYF
V: TRBV12-3/TRBV12-4; size: few; D: -; J: TRBJ1-5; DNA: TGTGCCAGCAGTTTAAGTAACCGGAGCTTGGTCAGGCAGCCCCAGCATTTT; CDR3: CASSLSNRSLVRQPQHF
V: TRBV3-1; size: many; D: -; J: TRBJ1-5; DNA: TGTGCCAGCAGCCAAGAAGGCGCCAATCAGCCCCAGCATTTT; CDR3: CASSQEGANQPQHF